The entry below describes one T cell receptor (beta chain). The CDR3 totals 13 residues. In germline, CDR1 is SGHVS, CDR2 FNYEAQ. V was trimmed by 0 bases and J by 7 bases, leaving 4 bases between them. As processed by the authors: The authors estimated nucleated cell counts from reference gene primer amplification. The repertoire was sequenced with immunoSEQ multiplex PCR; TCRdb's copy has only in-frame clones and lacks some. V and J calls plus clone size are reproduced from that table; the DNA served to infer D and trimming. Of about 120,000 clones in the sample, about 80% are singletons; the top ten hold 3% to 4.5%. The sample is drawn from a study of blood T cell repertoires in COVID-19.

The TCR comes from a woman aged 80 or over with acute or convalescent COVID-19. The chain carries TRBV7-6 and TRBJ1-6; unclear D gene. Sequencing input: peripheral blood. CDR3 residues: CASSLAENSPLHF. CDR3 sequence (DNA): TGTGCCAGCAGCTTAGCGGAGAATTCACCCCTCCACTTT.